The source of this T cell receptor beta chain is a study of PD-1 blockade in classical Hodgkin lymphoma. Assay: immunoSEQ multiplex PCR; the TCRdb copy retains only in-frame clones and omits some. This table has more than 30,000 clones, roughly 88% appearing once. Per germline, CDR1 SGHAT and CDR2 FQNNGV. V dropped 6 bases and J dropped 1 base, with 13 bases sitting between them. The CDR3 has 14 amino acids. To note about this clone: Its antigen is unidentified.

Study-level points and caveats: The drivers behind the repertoire differences, possibly disease activity or prior therapy, remain undefined. Unlike CD8+ TCR diversity, which did not rise significantly by C4D1, CD4+ TCR diversity did.

All the patients suffered relapse after autologous stem cell transplantation, and brentuximab vedotin exposure differed. The clonotype originates from a human donor with classical Hodgkin lymphoma. This specimen consisted of peripheral blood mononuclear cells (PBMCs), obtained before the second cycle of nivolumab. The J gene is TRBJ2-7, the V gene TRBV11-2, with D tentatively TRBD2 (6 bases). The CDR3 DNA follows: TGTGCCAGCAGTTCCGGGACTGCATCCTACGAGCAGTACTTC. It translates to CASSSGTASYEQYF.